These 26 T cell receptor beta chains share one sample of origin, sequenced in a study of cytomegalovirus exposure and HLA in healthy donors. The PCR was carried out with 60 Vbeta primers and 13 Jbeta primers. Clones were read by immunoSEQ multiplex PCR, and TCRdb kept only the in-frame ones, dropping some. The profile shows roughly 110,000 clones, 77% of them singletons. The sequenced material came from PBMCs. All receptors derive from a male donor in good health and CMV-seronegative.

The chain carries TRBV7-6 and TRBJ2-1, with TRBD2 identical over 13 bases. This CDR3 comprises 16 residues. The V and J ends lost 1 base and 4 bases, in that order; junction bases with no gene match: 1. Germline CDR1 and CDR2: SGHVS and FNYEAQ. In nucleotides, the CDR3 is TGTGCCAGCAGCTTAGGGGGACTAGCGGGGTACAATGAGCAGTTCTTC. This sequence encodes CASSLGGLAGYNEQFF.

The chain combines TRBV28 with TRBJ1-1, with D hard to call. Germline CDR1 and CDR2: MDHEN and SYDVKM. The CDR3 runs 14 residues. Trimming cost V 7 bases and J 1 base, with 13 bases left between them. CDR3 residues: CASILPGKNTEAFF. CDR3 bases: TGTGCCAGCATCTTACCGGGAAAGAACACTGAAGCTTTCTTT.

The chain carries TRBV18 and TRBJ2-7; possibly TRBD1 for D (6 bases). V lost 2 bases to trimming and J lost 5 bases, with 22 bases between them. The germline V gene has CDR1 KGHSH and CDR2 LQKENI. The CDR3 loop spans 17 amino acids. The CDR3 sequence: CASSPWNPADRPHEQYF. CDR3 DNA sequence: TGTGCCAGCTCACCATGGAACCCTGCTGACAGGCCCCACGAGCAGTACTTC.

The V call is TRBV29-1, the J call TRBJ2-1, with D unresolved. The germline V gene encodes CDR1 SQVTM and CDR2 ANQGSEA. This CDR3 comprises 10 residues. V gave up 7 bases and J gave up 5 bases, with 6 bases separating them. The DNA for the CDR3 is TGCAGCGGGAGAGACAATGAGCAGTTCTTC. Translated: CSGRDNEQFF.

The CDR3 here is CASSGGLATLEQYF. The CDR3 DNA reads as TGTGCCAGCTCCGGGGGACTAGCGACACTCGAGCAGTACTTC. The chain combines TRBV7-8 with TRBJ2-7; TRBD2 matches at 10 bases. Trimming took 8 bases from V and 6 from J; bases not matched to a gene: 10. The CDR3 extends over 14 amino acids. Germline CDR1 is SGHVS and CDR2 is FQNEAQ.

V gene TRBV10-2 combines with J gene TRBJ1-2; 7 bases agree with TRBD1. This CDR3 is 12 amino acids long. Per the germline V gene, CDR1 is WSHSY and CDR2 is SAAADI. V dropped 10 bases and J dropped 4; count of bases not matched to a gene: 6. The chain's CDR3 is CATLAGGYGYTF. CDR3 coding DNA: TGCGCCACCCTCGCAGGGGGCTATGGCTACACCTTC.

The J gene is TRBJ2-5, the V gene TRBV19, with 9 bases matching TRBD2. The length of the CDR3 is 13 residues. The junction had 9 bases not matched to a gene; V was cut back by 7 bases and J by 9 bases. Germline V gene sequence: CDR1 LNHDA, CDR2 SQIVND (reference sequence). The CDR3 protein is CASTAGGSGAQYF. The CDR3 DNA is TGTGCCAGTACCGCGGGGGGGTCTGGGGCCCAGTACTTC.

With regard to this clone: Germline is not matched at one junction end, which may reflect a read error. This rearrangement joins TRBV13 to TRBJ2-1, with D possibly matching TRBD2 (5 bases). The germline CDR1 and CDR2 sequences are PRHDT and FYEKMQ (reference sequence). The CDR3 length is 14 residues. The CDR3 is CASTLGSSYNEQFF. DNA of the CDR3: TGTGCCAGCACCTTAGGGAGCTCCTACAATGAGCAGTTCTTC.

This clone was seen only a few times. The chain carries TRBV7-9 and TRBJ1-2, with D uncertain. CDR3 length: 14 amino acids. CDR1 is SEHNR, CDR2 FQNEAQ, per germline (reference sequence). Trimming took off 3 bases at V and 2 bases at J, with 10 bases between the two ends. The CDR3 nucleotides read TGTGCCAGCAGCTTCCTAGACCCGAACTATGGCTACACCTTC. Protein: CASSFLDPNYGYTF.

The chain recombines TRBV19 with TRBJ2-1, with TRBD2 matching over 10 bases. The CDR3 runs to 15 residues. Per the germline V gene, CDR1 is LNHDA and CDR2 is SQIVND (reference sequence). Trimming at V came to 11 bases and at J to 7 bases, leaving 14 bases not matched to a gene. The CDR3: CAARASGSRWNEQFF. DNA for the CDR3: TGTGCCGCAAGGGCTAGCGGGAGTCGTTGGAATGAGCAGTTCTTC.

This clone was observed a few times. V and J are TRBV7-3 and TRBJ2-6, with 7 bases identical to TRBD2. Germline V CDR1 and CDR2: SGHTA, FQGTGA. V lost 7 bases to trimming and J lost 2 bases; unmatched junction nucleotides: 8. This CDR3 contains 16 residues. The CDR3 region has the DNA TGTGCCAGCACCTACGCCGGGGGGACTGGGGCCAACGTCCTGACTTTC. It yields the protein CASTYAGGTGANVLTF.

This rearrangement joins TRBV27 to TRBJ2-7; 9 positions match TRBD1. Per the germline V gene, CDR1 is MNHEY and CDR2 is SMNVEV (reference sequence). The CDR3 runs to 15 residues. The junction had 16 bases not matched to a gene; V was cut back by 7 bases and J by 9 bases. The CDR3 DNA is TGTGCCAGCACTTCAAGCTTCGGGACAGGGATTCTGCAGTACTTC. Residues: CASTSSFGTGILQYF.

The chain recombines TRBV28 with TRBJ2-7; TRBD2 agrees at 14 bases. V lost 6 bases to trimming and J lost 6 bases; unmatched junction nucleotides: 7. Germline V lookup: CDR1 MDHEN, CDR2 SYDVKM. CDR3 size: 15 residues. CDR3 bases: TGTGCCAGCAGCCCGGGACTAGCGGGAGTATCCGAGCAGTACTTC. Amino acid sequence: CASSPGLAGVSEQYF.

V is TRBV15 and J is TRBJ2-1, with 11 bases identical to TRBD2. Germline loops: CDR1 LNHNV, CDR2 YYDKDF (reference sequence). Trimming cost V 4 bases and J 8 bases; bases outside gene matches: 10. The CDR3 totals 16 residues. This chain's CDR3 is CATSTGLAVLGDEQFF. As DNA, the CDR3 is TGTGCCACCAGCACGGGACTAGCGGTTCTAGGTGATGAGCAGTTCTTC.

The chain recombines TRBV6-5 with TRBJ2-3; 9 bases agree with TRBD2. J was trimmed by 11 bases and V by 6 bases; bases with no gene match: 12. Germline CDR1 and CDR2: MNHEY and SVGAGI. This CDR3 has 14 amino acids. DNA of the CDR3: TGTGCCAGCAGCCCCCCGGGGCTAGCGGGAAAGCAGTATTTT. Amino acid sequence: CASSPPGLAGKQYF.

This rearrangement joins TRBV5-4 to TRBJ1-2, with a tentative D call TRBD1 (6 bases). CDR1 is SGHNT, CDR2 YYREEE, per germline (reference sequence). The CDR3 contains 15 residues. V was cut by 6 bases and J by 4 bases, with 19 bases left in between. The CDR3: CASNPQRGAAYGYTF. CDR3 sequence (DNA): TGTGCCAGCAACCCCCAACGGGGGGCGGCCTATGGCTACACCTTC.

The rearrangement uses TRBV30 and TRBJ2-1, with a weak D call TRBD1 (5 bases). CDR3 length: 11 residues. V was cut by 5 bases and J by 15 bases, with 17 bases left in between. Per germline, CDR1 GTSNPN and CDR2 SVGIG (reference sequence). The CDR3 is CAWDSRGAGFF. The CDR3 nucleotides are TGTGCCTGGGACTCACGTGGGGCCGGGTTCTTC.

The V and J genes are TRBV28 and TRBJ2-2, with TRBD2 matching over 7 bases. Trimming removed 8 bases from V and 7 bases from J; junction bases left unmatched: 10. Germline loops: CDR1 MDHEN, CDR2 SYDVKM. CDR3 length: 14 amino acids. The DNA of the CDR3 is TGTGCCAGCGCAGGTGCTGGGAGGGTCGGGGAGCTGTTTTTT. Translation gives CASAGAGRVGELFF.

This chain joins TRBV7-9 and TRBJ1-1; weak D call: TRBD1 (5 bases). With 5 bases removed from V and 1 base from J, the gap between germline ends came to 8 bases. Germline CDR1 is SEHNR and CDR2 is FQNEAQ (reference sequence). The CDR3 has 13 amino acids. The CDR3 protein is CASSPDKNTEAFF. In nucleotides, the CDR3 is TGTGCCAGCAGCCCGGACAAGAACACTGAAGCTTTCTTT.

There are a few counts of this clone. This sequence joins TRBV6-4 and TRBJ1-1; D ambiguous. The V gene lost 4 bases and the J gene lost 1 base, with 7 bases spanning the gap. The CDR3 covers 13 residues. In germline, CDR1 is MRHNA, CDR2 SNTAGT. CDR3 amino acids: CASSARENTEAFF. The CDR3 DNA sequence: TGTGCCAGCAGTGCACGGGAGAACACTGAAGCTTTCTTT.

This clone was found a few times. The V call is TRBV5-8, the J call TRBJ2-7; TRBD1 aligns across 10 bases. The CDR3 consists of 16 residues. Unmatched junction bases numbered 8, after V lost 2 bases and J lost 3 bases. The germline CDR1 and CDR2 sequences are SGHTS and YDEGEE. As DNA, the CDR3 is TGTGCCAGCAGCTTTGGACCGGGACAGGGGCACTACGAGCAGTACTTC. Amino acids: CASSFGPGQGHYEQYF.

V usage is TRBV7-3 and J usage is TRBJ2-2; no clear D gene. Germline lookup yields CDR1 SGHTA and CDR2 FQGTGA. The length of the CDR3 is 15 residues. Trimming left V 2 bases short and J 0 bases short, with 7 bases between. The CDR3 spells CASSLSNSNTGELFF. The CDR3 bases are TGTGCCAGCAGCTTATCCAATTCGAACACCGGGGAGCTGTTTTTT.

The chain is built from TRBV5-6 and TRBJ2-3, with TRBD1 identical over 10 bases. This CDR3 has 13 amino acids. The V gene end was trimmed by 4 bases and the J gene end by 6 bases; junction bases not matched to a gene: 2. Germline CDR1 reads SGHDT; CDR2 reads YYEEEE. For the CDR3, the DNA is TGTGCCAGCAGCCTGGGACAGGGGGATACGCAGTATTTT. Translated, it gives CASSLGQGDTQYF.

The chain's CDR3 is CASSFDRAGGYTF. The CDR3 DNA reads as TGTGCCAGCAGTTTCGACAGGGCCGGTGGCTACACCTTC. V usage is TRBV27 and J usage is TRBJ1-2; 7 nucleotides align to TRBD1. This CDR3 has 13 amino acids. Trimming at V came to 3 bases and at J to 7 bases, leaving 5 bases not matched to a gene. The V gene's germline CDR1 is MNHEY and CDR2 SMNVEV (reference sequence).

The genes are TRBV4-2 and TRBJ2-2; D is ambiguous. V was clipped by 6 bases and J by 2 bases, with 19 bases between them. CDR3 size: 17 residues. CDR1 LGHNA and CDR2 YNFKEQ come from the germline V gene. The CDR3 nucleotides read TGTGCCAGCAGAAGCCTTCTACAGAGAAGTAACACCGGGGAGCTGTTTTTT. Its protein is CASRSLLQRSNTGELFF.

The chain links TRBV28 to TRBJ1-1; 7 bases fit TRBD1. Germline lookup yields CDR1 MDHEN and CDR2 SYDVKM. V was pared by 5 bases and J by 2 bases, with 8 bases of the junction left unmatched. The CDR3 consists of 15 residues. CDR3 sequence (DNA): TGTGCCAGCAGTCCCCTCAGGGGGAGAAACACTGAAGCTTTCTTT. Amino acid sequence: CASSPLRGRNTEAFF.